The 11 T cell receptor beta chains below come from one sample, sequenced in a study of blood T cells in healthy people across ages. The second PCR ran about 6 to 12 cycles with a sample-barcoded 5' primer and J-beta primers. TCRdb fed the 5' RACE reads into MiXCR, producing one record per CDR3 protein. The table shows around 1,000,000 distinct CDR3 sequences, with roughly a quarter occurring only once. These data also featured in a second study, about T cells of mothers and their children.

Sequences were obtained from blood. Source of these receptors: a girl aged 2 to 9 in good health.

This clonotype turned up a few times. The J gene is TRBJ2-3, the V gene TRBV5-4; the match to TRBD1 covers 8 bases. The germline CDR1 and CDR2 sequences are SGHNT and YYREEE (reference sequence). V lost 6 bases and J lost 4; bases outside the gene matches: 10. This CDR3 has 15 amino acids. The DNA for the CDR3 is TGTGCCAGCAACTCAGGGGGCTCCACCCCAGATACGCAGTATTTT. Translated, it gives CASNSGGSTPDTQYF.

Comment on this clonotype: This CDR3 fails to terminate in the conserved phenylalanine or tryptophan, so it likely reflects a read error. This chain connects TRBV7-9 to TRBJ2-1, with D hard to call. Trimming left V 5 bases short and J 6 bases short, with 8 bases between. The CDR3 spans 12 residues. Germline values: CDR1 SEHNR, CDR2 FQNEAQ (reference sequence). This chain's CDR3 is CASSPLPNEQFL. As DNA, the CDR3 is TGTGCCAGCAGCCCACTACCCAATGAGCAGTTCCTC.

The gene calls are TRBV28 and TRBJ1-5, with D unresolved. In germline, CDR1 is MDHEN, CDR2 SYDVKM. The CDR3 is 13 amino acids. V was shortened by 6 bases and J by 5 bases, with 11 bases between the two germline ends. In nucleotides, the CDR3 is TGTGCCAGCAGCACGGACTGGGATCAGCCCCAGCATTTT. Translating gives CASSTDWDQPQHF.

The chain joins TRBV27 to TRBJ2-3; D remains ambiguous. Germline CDR1 and CDR2: MNHEY and SMNVEV (reference sequence). V lost 3 bases to trimming and J lost 2 bases, with 12 bases between them. The CDR3 covers 15 residues. In nucleotides, the CDR3 is TGTGCCAGCAGTTTGGGCAGGCGGAACACAGATACGCAGTATTTT. It encodes CASSLGRRNTDTQYF.

This clonotype was counted between two and nine times. The gene calls are TRBV10-3 and TRBJ2-1; 10 positions match TRBD2. Germline V gene data show CDR1 as ENHRY and CDR2 as SYGVKD. CDR3 length: 18 residues. Trimming at V came to 0 bases and at J to 2 bases, leaving 7 bases not matched to a gene. CDR3 nucleotides: TGTGCCATCAGTGAGTCAGGACTAGCGGATGCCACCTACAATGAGCAGTTCTTC. Translation gives CAISESGLADATYNEQFF.

V and J are TRBV29-1 and TRBJ2-7; D is tentatively TRBD1 or TRBD2 (5 bases each). Germline values: CDR1 SQVTM, CDR2 ANQGSEA. CDR3 size: 15 residues. Deletions cut 7 bases from V and 4 bases from J, with 23 bases between. The CDR3 bases are TGCAGCGCATCCCTTACAGGCCCTGGGGGTTACGAGCAGTACTTC. Its protein is CSASLTGPGGYEQYF.

The chain recombines TRBV7-8 with TRBJ2-5; TRBD2 matches at 9 bases. Losses at the gene ends were 4 bases for V and 3 bases for J; bases not matched to a gene: 15. Per the germline V gene, CDR1 is SGHVS and CDR2 is FQNEAQ. The CDR3 consists of 18 residues. CDR3 bases: TGTGCCAGCAGCTCCCGATGGATGCAGCGGGAGGAAGAAGAGACCCAGTACTTC. It yields the protein CASSSRWMQREEEETQYF. The full variable domain, rest sourced from reference TRBV7-8 and TRBJ2-5, is GAGVSQSPRYKVAKRGQDVALRCDPISGHVSLFWYQQALGQGPEFLTYFQNEAQLDKSGLPSDRFFAERPEGSVSTLKIQRTQQEDSAVYLCASSSRWMQREEEETQYFGPGTRLLVL.

Comment on this clonotype: At one end, the junction sequence differs from germline, possibly due to a read error. The chain combines TRBV15 with TRBJ1-1; D is unresolved. The CDR3 totals 12 residues. Germline-derived CDR1 and CDR2 are LNHNV and YYDKDF (reference sequence). This CDR3 is CATKGPNTGAFF. CDR3 nucleotides: TGTGCCACCAAAGGGCCGAACACTGGAGCTTTCTTT.

The chain employs TRBV7-9 and TRBJ2-3; D call uncertain. V was shortened by 2 bases and J by 4 bases, with 10 bases between the two germline ends. There are 14 residues in the CDR3. The germline V gene encodes CDR1 SEHNR and CDR2 FQNEAQ (reference sequence). Here the CDR3 reads CASSLLATADTQYF. The CDR3 bases are TGTGCCAGCAGCTTACTTGCCACCGCAGATACGCAGTATTTT.

This clonotype was detected a few times. V gene TRBV19 combines with J gene TRBJ1-5; 8 bases match TRBD1. Germline assignment: CDR1 LNHDA and CDR2 SQIVND (reference sequence). J was trimmed by 4 bases and V by 6 bases; bases with no gene match: 8. The length of the CDR3 is 15 residues. The CDR3 region has the DNA TGTGCCAGTAGATCCGACAGGGGCAGTAATCAGCCCCAGCATTTT. Its protein is CASRSDRGSNQPQHF.

This clonotype came up many times. This rearrangement joins TRBV2 to TRBJ2-5; 12 nucleotides line up with TRBD1. Per germline, CDR1 SNHLY and CDR2 FYNNEI. The CDR3 is made up of 15 amino acids. Trimming cost V 7 bases and J 5 bases; bases outside gene matches: 8. The CDR3: CASIFGTGGEETQYF. The CDR3 DNA sequence: TGTGCCAGCATTTTCGGGACAGGGGGCGAGGAGACCCAGTACTTC. The whole variable domain, remainder taken from reference TRBV2 and TRBJ2-5, is EPEVTQTPSHQVTQMGQEVILRCVPISNHLYFYWYRQILGQKVEFLVSFYNNEISEKSEIFDDQFSVERPDGSNFTLKIRSTKLEDSAMYFCASIFGTGGEETQYFGPGTRLLVL.